What follows is one T cell receptor (beta chain) and its context. The entry originates in a study of technical replicates of blood from a few donors. CDR1 SEHNR and CDR2 FQNEAQ come from the germline V gene (reference sequence). CDR3 size: 15 residues. With V trimmed by 1 base and J by 3 bases, 4 bases remained unmatched. Some clones are missing from TCRdb's copy, which holds only in-frame ones; the method was immunoSEQ multiplex PCR. Counted here are tens of thousands of clones, approximately 95% occurring once; the ten biggest clones make up roughly 0.28%. Specimen: T cells isolated from PBMCs. This chain uses TRBV7-9 with TRBJ2-7; 9 positions match TRBD1. This TCR was sampled from a human donor in good health. The CDR3 DNA sequence: TGTGCCAGCAGCTTAGGTTGGGACAGGGACTACGAGCAGTACTTC. It translates to CASSLGWDRDYEQYF.